This T cell receptor (beta chain) was sequenced during a study of blood T cell repertoires in COVID-19. Study-level information: T cells, B-cell-depleted T cells, or PBMCs supplied cDNA or gDNA.

The CDR3 is 15 amino acids. In germline, CDR1 is MNHEY, CDR2 SVGAGI. V lost 6 bases, J lost 7 bases, and 6 bases stayed unmatched. As handled by the study authors: Amplification from reference gene primers served as the basis for estimated nucleated cell counts. TCRdb keeps only in-frame clones here, not all; method: immunoSEQ multiplex PCR. The V and J calls and clone size were taken over from that table, and D and trimming were inferred from the DNA. The data show a few hundred thousand clones, with around nine tenths seen just once and approximately 11% held by the top ten. J is TRBJ1-6 and V is TRBV6-5; 10 nucleotides agree with TRBD1. What was sequenced was peripheral blood. The sequence came from a woman aged 30 to 39 with COVID-19, enrolled during active disease. The CDR3 is CASRRTGGGNSPLHF. CDR3 nucleotide sequence: TGTGCCAGCAGGAGGACAGGGGGAGGAAATTCACCCCTCCACTTT.